This T cell receptor (beta chain) was obtained from a study of identifying expanded T cells in peripheral blood. Sequenced by immunoSEQ multiplex PCR; TCRdb stores in-frame clones only, minus some. The table has 95,000 to 100,000 clones, roughly nine tenths seen once. The ends were cut back, 3 bases at V and 0 bases at J, with 5 bases in the middle. This CDR3 region has 13 residues. Germline CDR1 reads KGHSH; CDR2 reads LQKENI. This receptor was obtained from a person aged 18 to 75 in good health. What was sequenced was blood. This chain joins TRBV18 and TRBJ1-1; D remains ambiguous. The DNA for the CDR3 is TGTGCCAGCTCACCGCAGATGAACACTGAAGCTTTCTTT. This gives the protein CASSPQMNTEAFF.